This T cell receptor beta chain was captured by sequencing in a study of blood T cell repertoires in COVID-19. Background on the study: The United States, Italy and Spain were the sources of the acute and convalescent COVID-19 samples. Nucleic acid was either cDNA or gDNA, and it came from T cells, B-cell-depleted T cells, or PBMCs.

In the authors' workflow: Estimation of nucleated cell counts was performed using reference gene primer amplification. The table came from immunoSEQ multiplex PCR; TCRdb's copy has only in-frame clones and leaves some out. V and J calls and clone size are those listed in that table; D and trimming were worked out from the DNA. Among about 160,000 clones listed, roughly 84% were seen once. The CDR3 covers 14 residues. The J segment lost 8 bases and the V segment lost 4 bases, leaving 6 bases of the junction unmatched. Germline CDR1 and CDR2: SGHNT and YYREEE (reference sequence). The gene calls are TRBV5-4 and TRBJ1-4; TRBD1 aligns across 9 bases. The sample consisted of peripheral blood. The receptor's source is a man aged 35 to 55 with acute or convalescent COVID-19. In DNA, the CDR3 is TGTGCCAGCAGCCAACAGGGGGCTGGGGAAAAACTGTTTTTT. Translating gives CASSQQGAGEKLFF. The entire variable domain, with the rest obtained from reference TRBV5-4 and TRBJ1-4, is as follows: ETGVTQSPTHLIKTRGQQVTLRCSSQSGHNTVSWYQQALGQGPQFIFQYYREEENGRGNFPPRFSGLQFPNYSSELNVNALELDDSALYLCASSQQGAGEKLFFGSGTQLSVL.